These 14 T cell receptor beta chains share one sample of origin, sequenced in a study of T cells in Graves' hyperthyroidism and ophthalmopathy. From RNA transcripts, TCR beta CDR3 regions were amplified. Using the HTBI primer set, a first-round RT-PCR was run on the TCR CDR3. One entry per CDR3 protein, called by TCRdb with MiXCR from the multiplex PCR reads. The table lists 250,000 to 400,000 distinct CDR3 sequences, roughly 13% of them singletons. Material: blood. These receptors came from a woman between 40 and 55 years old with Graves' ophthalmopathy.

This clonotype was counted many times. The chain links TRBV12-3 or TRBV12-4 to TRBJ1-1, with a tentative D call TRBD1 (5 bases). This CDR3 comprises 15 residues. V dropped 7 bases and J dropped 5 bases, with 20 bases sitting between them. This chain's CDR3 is CASTLRDGRQTEAFF. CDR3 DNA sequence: TGTGCCAGCACCCTACGGGACGGCCGCCAAACTGAAGCTTTCTTT.

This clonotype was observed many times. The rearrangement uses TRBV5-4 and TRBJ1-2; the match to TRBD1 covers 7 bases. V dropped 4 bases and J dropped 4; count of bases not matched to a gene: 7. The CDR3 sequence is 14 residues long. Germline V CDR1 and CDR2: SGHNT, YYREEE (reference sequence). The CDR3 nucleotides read TGTGCCAGCAGCGGAGTGACAGGGACCTATGGCTACACCTTC. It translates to CASSGVTGTYGYTF.

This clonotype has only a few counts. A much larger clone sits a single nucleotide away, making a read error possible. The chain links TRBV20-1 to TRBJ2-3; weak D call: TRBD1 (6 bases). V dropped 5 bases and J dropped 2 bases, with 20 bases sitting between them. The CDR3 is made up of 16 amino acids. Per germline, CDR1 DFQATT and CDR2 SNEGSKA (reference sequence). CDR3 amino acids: CSAADAGTKVTDTQYF. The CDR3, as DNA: TGCAGTGCTGCGGACGCCGGGACAAAGGTCACAGATACGCAGTATTTT.

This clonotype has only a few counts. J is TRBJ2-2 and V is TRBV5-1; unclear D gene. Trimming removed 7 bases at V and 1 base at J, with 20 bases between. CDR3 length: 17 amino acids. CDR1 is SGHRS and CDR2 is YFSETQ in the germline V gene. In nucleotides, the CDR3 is TGCGCCAGCTCATCACCCGTGGCCCACAAGAACACCGGGGAGCTGTTTTTT. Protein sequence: CASSSPVAHKNTGELFF.

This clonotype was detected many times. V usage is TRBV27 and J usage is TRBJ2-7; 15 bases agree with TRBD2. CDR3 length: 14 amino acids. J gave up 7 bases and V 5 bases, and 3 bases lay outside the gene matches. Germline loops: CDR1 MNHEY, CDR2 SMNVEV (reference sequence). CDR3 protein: CASSGLAGGREQYF. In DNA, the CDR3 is TGTGCCAGCAGTGGACTAGCGGGAGGGCGAGAGCAGTACTTC.

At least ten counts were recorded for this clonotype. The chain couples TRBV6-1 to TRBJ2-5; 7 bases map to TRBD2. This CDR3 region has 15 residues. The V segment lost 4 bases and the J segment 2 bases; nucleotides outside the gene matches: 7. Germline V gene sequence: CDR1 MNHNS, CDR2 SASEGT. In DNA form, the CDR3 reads TGTGCCAGCAGTGGAGGGGCTAGCGGACAAGAGACCCAGTACTTC. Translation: CASSGGASGQETQYF.

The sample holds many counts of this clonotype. CDR3 sequence: CASSYIQGATGELFF. The CDR3 nucleotides read TGTGCCAGCAGTTATATACAGGGGGCGACCGGGGAGCTGTTTTTT. The gene calls are TRBV28 and TRBJ2-2; 9 nucleotides agree with TRBD1. V dropped 4 bases and J dropped 5; count of bases not matched to a gene: 5. The CDR3 has 15 residues. Germline CDR1 MDHEN, CDR2 SYDVKM. Full variable domain (outside the CDR3, taken from reference TRBV28 and TRBJ2-2): DVKVTQSSRYLVKRTGEKVFLECVQDMDHENMFWYRQDPGLGLRLIYFSYDVKMKEKGDIPEGYSVSREKKERFSLILESASTNQTSMYLCASSYIQGATGELFFGEGSRLTVL.

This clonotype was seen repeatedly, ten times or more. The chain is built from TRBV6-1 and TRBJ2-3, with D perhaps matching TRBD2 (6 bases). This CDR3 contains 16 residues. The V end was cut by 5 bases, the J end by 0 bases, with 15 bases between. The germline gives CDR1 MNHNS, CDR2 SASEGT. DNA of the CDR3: TGTGCCAGCAGTTCCCCCCGCGGGATAAGCACAGATACGCAGTATTTT. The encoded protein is CASSSPRGISTDTQYF.

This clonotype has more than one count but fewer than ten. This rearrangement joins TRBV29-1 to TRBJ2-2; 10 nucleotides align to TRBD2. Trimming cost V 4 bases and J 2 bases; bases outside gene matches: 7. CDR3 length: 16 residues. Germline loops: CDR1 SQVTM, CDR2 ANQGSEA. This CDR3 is CSVALAGTVNTGELFF. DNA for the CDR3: TGCAGCGTTGCACTAGCGGGGACAGTCAACACCGGGGAGCTGTTTTTT.

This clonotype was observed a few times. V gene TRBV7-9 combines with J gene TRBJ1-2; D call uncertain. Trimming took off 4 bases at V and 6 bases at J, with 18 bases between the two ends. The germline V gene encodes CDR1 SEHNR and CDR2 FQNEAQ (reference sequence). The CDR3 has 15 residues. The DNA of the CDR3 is TGTGCCAGCAGCTCTTCATGGTTCTGGGAAAATGGCTACACCTTC. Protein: CASSSSWFWENGYTF. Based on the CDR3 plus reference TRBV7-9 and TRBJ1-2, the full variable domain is DTGVSQNPRHKITKRGQNVTFRCDPISEHNRLYWYRQTLGQGPEFLTYFQNEAQLEKSRLLSDRFSAERPKGSFSTLEIQRTEQGDSAMYLCASSSSWFWENGYTFGSGTRLTVV.

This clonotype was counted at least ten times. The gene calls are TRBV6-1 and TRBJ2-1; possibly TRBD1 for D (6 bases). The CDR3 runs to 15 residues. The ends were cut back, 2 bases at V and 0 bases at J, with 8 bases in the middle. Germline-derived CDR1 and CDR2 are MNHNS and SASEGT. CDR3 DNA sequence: TGTGCCAGCAGTGAACAGGGGAGCTCCTACAATGAGCAGTTCTTC. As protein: CASSEQGSSYNEQFF.

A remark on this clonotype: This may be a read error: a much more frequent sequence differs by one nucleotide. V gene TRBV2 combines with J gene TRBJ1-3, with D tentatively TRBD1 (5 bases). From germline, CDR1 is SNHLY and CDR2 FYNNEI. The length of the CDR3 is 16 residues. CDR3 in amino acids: CASSEGGGNSGNTMYF. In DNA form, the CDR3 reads TGTGCCAGCAGTGAAGGGGGGGGGAACTCTGGAAACACCATGTATTTT.

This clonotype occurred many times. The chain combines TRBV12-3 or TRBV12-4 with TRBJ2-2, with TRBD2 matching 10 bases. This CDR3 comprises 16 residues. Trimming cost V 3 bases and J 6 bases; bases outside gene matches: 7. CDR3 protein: CASSFASGSVPGELFF. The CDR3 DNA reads TGTGCCAGCAGTTTCGCTAGCGGGAGTGTCCCCGGGGAGCTGTTTTTT.

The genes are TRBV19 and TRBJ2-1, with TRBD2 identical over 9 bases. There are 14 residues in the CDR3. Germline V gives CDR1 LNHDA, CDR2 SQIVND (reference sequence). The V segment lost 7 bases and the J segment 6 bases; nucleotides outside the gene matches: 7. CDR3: CASKVAGVINEQFF. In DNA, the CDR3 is TGTGCCAGTAAAGTAGCGGGGGTTATCAATGAGCAGTTCTTC.